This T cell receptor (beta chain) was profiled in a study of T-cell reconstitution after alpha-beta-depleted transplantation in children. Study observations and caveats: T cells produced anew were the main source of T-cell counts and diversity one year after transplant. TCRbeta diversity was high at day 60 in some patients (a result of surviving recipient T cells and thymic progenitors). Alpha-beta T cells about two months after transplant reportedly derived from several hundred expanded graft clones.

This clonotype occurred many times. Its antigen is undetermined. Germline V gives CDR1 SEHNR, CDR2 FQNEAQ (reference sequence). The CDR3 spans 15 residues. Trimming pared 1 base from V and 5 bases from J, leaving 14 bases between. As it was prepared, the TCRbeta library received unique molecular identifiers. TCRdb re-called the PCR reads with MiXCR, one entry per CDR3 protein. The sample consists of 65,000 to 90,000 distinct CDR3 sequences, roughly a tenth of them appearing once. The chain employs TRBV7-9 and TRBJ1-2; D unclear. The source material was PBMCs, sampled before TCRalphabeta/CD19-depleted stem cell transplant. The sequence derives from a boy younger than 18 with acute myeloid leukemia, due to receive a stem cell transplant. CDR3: CASSLGYGEPYGYTF. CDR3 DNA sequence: TGTGCCAGCAGCTTAGGTTACGGGGAGCCTTATGGCTACACCTTC.